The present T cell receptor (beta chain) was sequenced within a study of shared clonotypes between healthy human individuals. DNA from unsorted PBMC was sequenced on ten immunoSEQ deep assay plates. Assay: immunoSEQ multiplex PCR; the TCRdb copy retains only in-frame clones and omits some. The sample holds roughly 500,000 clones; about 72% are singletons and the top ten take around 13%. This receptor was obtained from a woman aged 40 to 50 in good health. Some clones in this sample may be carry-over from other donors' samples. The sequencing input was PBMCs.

CDR3 loop: CASSLRTGEWTEAFF. The CDR3 bases are TGTGCCAGCTCACTACGGACAGGGGAGTGGACTGAAGCTTTCTTT. The V and J genes are TRBV18 and TRBJ1-1, with 9 positions matching TRBD1. This CDR3 region has 15 residues. The V gene end was trimmed by 4 bases and the J gene end by 5 bases; junction bases not matched to a gene: 8. CDR1 is KGHSH and CDR2 is LQKENI in the germline V gene. Full variable domain (missing parts from reference TRBV18 and TRBJ1-1): NAGVMQNPRHLVRRRGQEARLRCSPMKGHSHVYWYRQLPEEGLKFMVYLQKENIIDESGMPKERFSAEFPKEGPSILRIQQVVRGDSAAYFCASSLRTGEWTEAFFGQGTRLTVV.